This entry lists 21 T cell receptor beta chains sequenced from one sample in a study of identical twins. Using its own MiXCR run on the 5' RACE reads, TCRdb lists one record per CDR3 protein. The sample yields 1.5 million to 2 million distinct CDR3 sequences, around 33% seen once. Material for sequencing was cord blood. These receptors all come from a newborn girl in good health.

The chain couples TRBV6-8 to TRBJ2-1, with D unresolved. The germline V gene has CDR1 MNHGY and CDR2 SAAAGT. V lost 10 bases and J 2 bases, leaving 18 bases between the germline ends. The CDR3 consists of 15 residues. The DNA for the CDR3 is TGTGCCACGACGATAAAACCATGGCCCTACAATGAGCAGTTCTTC. This codes for CATTIKPWPYNEQFF.

The chain recombines TRBV6-5 with TRBJ2-5; 7 nucleotides align to TRBD1. The J call may be wrong; the DNA end is better matched by TRBJ2-7. The CDR3 is 12 residues long. Germline assignment: CDR1 MNHEY and CDR2 SVGAGI. The CDR3 is CASSCNRGEQYF. The DNA for the CDR3 is TGTGCCAGCAGTTGCAACAGGGGCGAGCAGTACTTC.

Only a few counts were recorded for this clonotype. The chain employs TRBV5-1 and TRBJ1-1; D call uncertain. With 5 bases removed from V and 1 base from J, the gap between germline ends came to 12 bases. Germline assignment: CDR1 SGHRS and CDR2 YFSETQ. The CDR3 is made up of 14 amino acids. CDR3 protein: CASRRHRENTEAFF. DNA for the CDR3: TGCGCCAGCAGACGCCATAGGGAGAACACTGAAGCTTTCTTT.

The chain carries TRBV11-2 and TRBJ1-6, with no clear D. The ends were cut back, 3 bases at V and 14 bases at J, with 11 bases in the middle. Germline V lookup: CDR1 SGHAT, CDR2 FQNNGV. The CDR3 is 12 residues long. CDR3 residues: CASSLTPESLHF. For the CDR3, the DNA is TGTGCCAGCAGCTTGACACCGGAGTCCCTCCACTTT. Based on the CDR3 plus reference TRBV11-2 and TRBJ1-6, the full variable domain is EAGVAQSPRYKIIEKRQSVAFWCNPISGHATLYWYQQILGQGPKLLIQFQNNGVVDDSQLPKDRFSAERLKGVDSTLKIQPAKLEDSAVYLCASSLTPESLHFGNGTRLTVT.

This chain links TRBV6-6 with TRBJ2-2; 7 bases match TRBD1. Per germline, CDR1 MNHNY and CDR2 SVGAGI (reference sequence). The CDR3 is 15 amino acids. The J segment lost 3 bases and the V segment lost 2 bases, leaving 3 bases of the junction unmatched. CDR3 sequence reads: CASSYGQGDTGELFF. The CDR3 bases are TGTGCCAGCAGTTACGGGCAGGGGGACACCGGGGAGCTGTTTTTT.

This clonotype was seen at least ten times. The chain combines TRBV5-1 with TRBJ2-7, with D possibly being TRBD1 (6 bases). Trimming removed 0 bases from V and 4 bases from J, with 11 bases in between. The germline V gene encodes CDR1 SGHRS and CDR2 YFSETQ. This CDR3 is built from 14 residues. CDR3 sequence: CASSLGGTSYEQYF. Here the CDR3 DNA reads TGCGCCAGCAGCTTGGGAGGGACAAGTTACGAGCAGTACTTC.

This chain uses TRBV27 with TRBJ2-1; tentatively, D is TRBD1 or TRBD2 (5 bases each). CDR3 length: 16 amino acids. Trimming pared 6 bases from V and 0 bases from J, leaving 15 bases between. The germline gives CDR1 MNHEY, CDR2 SMNVEV (reference sequence). For the CDR3, the DNA is TGTGCCAGCAGCCCGCTAGAGGGGATCTCCTACAATGAGCAGTTCTTC. Translating it yields CASSPLEGISYNEQFF.

Worth noting for this clonotype: This clone may be a read error of a much larger clone one base away. The chain combines TRBV20-1 with TRBJ2-3; D unresolved. Germline CDR1 reads DFQATT; CDR2 reads SNEGSKA (reference sequence). This CDR3 contains 10 residues. The V and J ends lost 1 base and 8 bases respectively, with 4 bases between them. CDR3 sequence: CSARVGTQYF. The CDR3 DNA reads as TGCAGTGCTAGAGTGGGTACGCAGTATTTT.

This clonotype was counted only a few times. The chain uses TRBV20-1 and TRBJ1-1; TRBD1 might be the D (6 bases). CDR3 length: 10 amino acids. V shed 4 bases and J shed 8 bases, with 8 bases lying between them. CDR1 DFQATT and CDR2 SNEGSKA come from the germline V gene (reference sequence). CDR3: CSATTGEAFF. In DNA, the CDR3 is TGCAGTGCTACCACAGGGGAAGCTTTCTTT.

This clonotype showed up just a few times. This sequence joins TRBV3-1 and TRBJ1-6; D is uncertain. The CDR3 covers 15 residues. Germline loops: CDR1 LGHDT, CDR2 YNNKEL (reference sequence). V was clipped by 1 base and J by 7 bases, with 11 bases between them. The CDR3 DNA is TGTGCCAGCAGCCAAGGGTCACAACCGAATTCACCCCTCCACTTT. It encodes CASSQGSQPNSPLHF.

The gene calls are TRBV4-1 and TRBJ2-4, with D hard to call. The germline CDR1 and CDR2 sequences are MGHRA and YSYEKL. The CDR3 extends over 13 amino acids. V lost 1 base, J lost 13 bases, and 14 bases lay in between. CDR3 sequence: CASSQAGREQQYF. The CDR3 nucleotides read TGCGCCAGCAGCCAAGCCGGAAGGGAACAGCAGTACTTC.

This sequence joins TRBV20-1 and TRBJ2-1, with a possible D match to TRBD1 (6 bases). In germline, CDR1 is DFQATT, CDR2 SNEGSKA (reference sequence). Between the trimmed V and J ends, which lost 2 bases and 8 bases, there was a span of 13 bases. CDR3 length: 13 amino acids. The CDR3 region has the DNA TGCAGTGCTAGATCCCCAGGGGAAGATGAGCAGTTCTTC. This gives the protein CSARSPGEDEQFF.

V and J are TRBV4-1 and TRBJ2-5; D ambiguous. V was trimmed by 5 bases and J by 3 bases, leaving 10 bases between them. This CDR3 region has 13 residues. CDR1 MGHRA and CDR2 YSYEKL come from the germline V gene. The CDR3: CASSKVLKETQYF. Written as DNA, the CDR3 is TGCGCCAGCAGCAAAGTTCTTAAAGAGACCCAGTACTTC.

This clonotype has more than one count but fewer than ten. J is TRBJ2-5 and V is TRBV3-1, with unresolved D. V was trimmed by 3 bases and J by 12 bases, leaving 11 bases between them. The CDR3 covers 11 residues. CDR1 and CDR2 (germline): LGHDT, YNNKEL (reference sequence). CDR3 region: CASSQDHREYF. For the CDR3, the DNA is TGTGCCAGCAGCCAGGACCACCGGGAGTACTTC.

The V and J genes are TRBV12-3 or TRBV12-4 and TRBJ2-3; 11 bases line up with TRBD2. The CDR3 runs 17 residues. V was clipped by 5 bases and J by 4 bases; unmatched bases: 11. The DNA of the CDR3 is TGTGCCAGCAGTCTCCACATAGCGGGGGGGCCGTCAGATACGCAGTATTTT. This codes for CASSLHIAGGPSDTQYF.

The V call is TRBV4-1, the J call TRBJ2-7; TRBD1 aligns across 7 bases. The V gene end was trimmed by 7 bases and the J gene end by 1 base; junction bases not matched to a gene: 4. CDR1 is MGHRA and CDR2 is YSYEKL in the germline V gene. The CDR3 runs to 13 residues. The CDR3 sequence: CASKQTGSYEQYF. CDR3 nucleotides: TGCGCCAGCAAACAGACAGGGTCCTACGAGCAGTACTTC.

J is TRBJ2-5 and V is TRBV4-1; D is possibly TRBD2 (5 bases). Germline loops: CDR1 MGHRA, CDR2 YSYEKL. The CDR3 loop spans 16 amino acids. Trimming removed 2 bases at V and 11 bases at J, with 24 bases between. CDR3 sequence (DNA): TGCGCCAGCAGCCAACCCGGACTCCTCTCCTACAATGAGCAGTACTTC. It encodes CASSQPGLLSYNEQYF.

This clonotype was found a few times. This chain joins TRBV7-2 and TRBJ2-5; D not certain. V shed 3 bases and J shed 5 bases, with 16 bases lying between them. Germline-derived CDR1 and CDR2 are SGHTA and FQGNSA. The CDR3 consists of 15 residues. The CDR3 nucleotides are TGTGCCAGCAGCTTCTCCTCTTATAGACGGGAGACCCAGTACTTC. Protein product: CASSFSSYRRETQYF. Looking up the rest from reference TRBV7-2 and TRBJ2-5 gives the full variable domain: GAGVSQSPSNKVTEKGKDVELRCDPISGHTALYWYRQSLGQGLEFLIYFQGNSAPDKSGLPSDRFSAERTGGSVSTLTIQRTQQEDSAVYLCASSFSSYRRETQYFGPGTRLLVL.

On this clonotype itself: The conserved final phenylalanine or tryptophan is absent from the CDR3, which likely points to a read error. V gene TRBV6-6 combines with J gene TRBJ2-7; tentatively, D is TRBD2 (6 bases). The CDR3 loop spans 14 amino acids. CDR1 MNHNY and CDR2 SVGAGI come from the germline V gene (reference sequence). Trimming shortened V by 4 bases and J by 0 bases, and 10 bases separated the two germline ends. CDR3 DNA: TGTGCCAGCAGTTTTAAGCGGGTCTCCTACGAGCAGTACTCC. Its translation: CASSFKRVSYEQYS.

This clonotype was recorded a few times. The chain combines TRBV29-1 with TRBJ2-7; possibly TRBD1 or TRBD2 for D (5 bases each). V was shortened by 7 bases and J by 4 bases, with 17 bases between the two germline ends. The germline CDR1 and CDR2 sequences are SQVTM and ANQGSEA. CDR3 length: 13 residues. The CDR3 coding sequence is TGCAGCGCTGGGACCCCCGGGCTATACGAGCAGTACTTC. Translated, it gives CSAGTPGLYEQYF.

The chain employs TRBV20-1 and TRBJ1-4; perhaps TRBD1 as D (5 bases). The CDR3 is made up of 16 amino acids. Germline values: CDR1 DFQATT, CDR2 SNEGSKA (reference sequence). The V end lost 1 base, the J end lost 8 bases, and 20 bases lay between the germline ends. The CDR3 DNA reads as TGCAGTGCTAGAGCAACCAGAAGCCGGGGCCGGGAAAAACTGTTTTTT. This gives the protein CSARATRSRGREKLFF.